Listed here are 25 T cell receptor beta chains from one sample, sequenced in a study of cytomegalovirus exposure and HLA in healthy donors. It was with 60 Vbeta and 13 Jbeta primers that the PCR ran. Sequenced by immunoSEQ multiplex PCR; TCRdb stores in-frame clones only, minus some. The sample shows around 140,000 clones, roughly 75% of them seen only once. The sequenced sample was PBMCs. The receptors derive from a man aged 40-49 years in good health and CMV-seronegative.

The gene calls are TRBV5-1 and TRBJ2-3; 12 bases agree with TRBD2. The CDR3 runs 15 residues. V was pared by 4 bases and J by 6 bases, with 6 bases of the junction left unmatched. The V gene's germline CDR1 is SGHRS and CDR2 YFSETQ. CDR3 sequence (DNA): TGCGCCAGCAGCCTAGCTAGCGGGGGGGCCGATACGCAGTATTTT. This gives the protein CASSLASGGADTQYF.

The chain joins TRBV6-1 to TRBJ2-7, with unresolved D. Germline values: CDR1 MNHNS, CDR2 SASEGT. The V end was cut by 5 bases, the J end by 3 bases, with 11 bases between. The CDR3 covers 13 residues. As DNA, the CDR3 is TGTGCCAGCAGTTTCTACTTGAACTACGAGCAGTACTTC. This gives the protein CASSFYLNYEQYF.

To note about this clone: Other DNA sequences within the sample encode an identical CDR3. The CDR3: CASSLVGTGAGREQYF. DNA of the CDR3: TGTGCCAGCAGCTTGGTGGGGACAGGGGCGGGCCGCGAGCAGTACTTC. The chain is built from TRBV7-2 and TRBJ2-7, with 10 nucleotides matching TRBD1. Germline-derived CDR1 and CDR2 are SGHTA and FQGNSA. Unmatched junction bases numbered 11, after V lost 3 bases and J lost 6 bases. The CDR3 runs to 16 residues.

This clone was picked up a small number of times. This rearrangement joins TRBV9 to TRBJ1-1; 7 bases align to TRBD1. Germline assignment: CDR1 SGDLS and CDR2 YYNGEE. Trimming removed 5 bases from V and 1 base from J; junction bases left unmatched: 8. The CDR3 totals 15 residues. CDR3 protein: CASREDRDGNTEAFF. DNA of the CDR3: TGTGCCAGCAGAGAAGACAGGGACGGGAACACTGAAGCTTTCTTT.

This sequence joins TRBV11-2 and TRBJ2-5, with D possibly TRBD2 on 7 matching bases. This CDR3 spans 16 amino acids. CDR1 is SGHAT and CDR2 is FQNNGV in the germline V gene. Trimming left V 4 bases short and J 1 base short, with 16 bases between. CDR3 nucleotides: TGTGCCAGCAGCTCGGAGGGAGGGGGGGGCCAAGAGACCCAGTACTTC. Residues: CASSSEGGGGQETQYF.

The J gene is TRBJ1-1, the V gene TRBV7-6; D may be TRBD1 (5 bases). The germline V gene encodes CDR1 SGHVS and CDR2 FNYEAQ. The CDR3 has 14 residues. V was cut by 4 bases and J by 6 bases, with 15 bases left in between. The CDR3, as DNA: TGTGCCAGCAGCTCACTGGGGGGAGGCGCTGAAGCTTTCTTT. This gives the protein CASSSLGGGAEAFF.

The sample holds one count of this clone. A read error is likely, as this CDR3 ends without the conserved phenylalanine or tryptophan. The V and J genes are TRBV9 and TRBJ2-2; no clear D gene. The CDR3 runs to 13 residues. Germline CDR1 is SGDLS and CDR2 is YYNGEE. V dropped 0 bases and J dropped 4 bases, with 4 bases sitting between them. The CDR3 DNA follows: TGTGCCAGCAGCGTAGGGCCCACCGGGGAGCTGTTTGTT. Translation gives CASSVGPTGELFV.

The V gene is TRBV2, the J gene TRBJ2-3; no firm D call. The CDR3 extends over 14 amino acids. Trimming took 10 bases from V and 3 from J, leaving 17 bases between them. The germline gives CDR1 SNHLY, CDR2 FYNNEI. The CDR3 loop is CATLSTLVTDTQYF. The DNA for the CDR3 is TGTGCCACGCTGAGTACCTTAGTTACAGATACGCAGTATTTT.

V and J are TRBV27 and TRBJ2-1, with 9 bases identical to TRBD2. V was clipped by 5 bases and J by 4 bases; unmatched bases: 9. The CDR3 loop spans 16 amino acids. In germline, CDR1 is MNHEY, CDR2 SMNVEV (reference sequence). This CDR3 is CASSPPGTSTYNEQFF. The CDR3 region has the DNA TGTGCCAGCAGTCCCCCCGGGACTAGCACGTACAATGAGCAGTTCTTC.

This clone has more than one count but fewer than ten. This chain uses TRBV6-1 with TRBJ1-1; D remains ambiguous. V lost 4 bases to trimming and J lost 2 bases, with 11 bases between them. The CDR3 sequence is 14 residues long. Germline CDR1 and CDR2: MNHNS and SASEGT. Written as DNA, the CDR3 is TGTGCCAGCAGTGCGGGAGATCCAAACACTGAAGCTTTCTTT. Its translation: CASSAGDPNTEAFF.

The chain's CDR3 is CASSIGGTDTQYF. The CDR3 DNA sequence: TGTGCCAGTAGTATCGGGGGCACAGATACGCAGTATTTT. The chain carries TRBV19 and TRBJ2-3, with a possible D match to TRBD2 (5 bases). Germline CDR1 reads LNHDA; CDR2 reads SQIVND (reference sequence). CDR3 length: 13 residues. V was trimmed by 3 bases and J by 1 base, leaving 5 bases between them.

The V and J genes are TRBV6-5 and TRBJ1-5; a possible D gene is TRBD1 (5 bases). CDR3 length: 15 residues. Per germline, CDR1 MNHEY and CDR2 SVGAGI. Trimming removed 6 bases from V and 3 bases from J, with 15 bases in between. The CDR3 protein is CASRAVGAPNQPQHF. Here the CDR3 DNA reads TGTGCCAGCAGGGCGGTTGGGGCCCCCAATCAGCCCCAGCATTTT.

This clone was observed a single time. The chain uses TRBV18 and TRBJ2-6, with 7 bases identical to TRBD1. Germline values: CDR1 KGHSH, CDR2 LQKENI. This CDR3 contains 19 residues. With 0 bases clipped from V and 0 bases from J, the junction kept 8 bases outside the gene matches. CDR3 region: CASSPPSGQWDSGANVLTF. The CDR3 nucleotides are TGTGCCAGCTCACCACCGTCGGGACAGTGGGACTCTGGGGCCAACGTCCTGACTTTC. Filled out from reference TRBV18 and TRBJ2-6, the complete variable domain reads NAGVMQNPRHLVRRRGQEARLRCSPMKGHSHVYWYRQLPEEGLKFMVYLQKENIIDESGMPKERFSAEFPKEGPSILRIQQVVRGDSAAYFCASSPPSGQWDSGANVLTFGAGSRLTVL.

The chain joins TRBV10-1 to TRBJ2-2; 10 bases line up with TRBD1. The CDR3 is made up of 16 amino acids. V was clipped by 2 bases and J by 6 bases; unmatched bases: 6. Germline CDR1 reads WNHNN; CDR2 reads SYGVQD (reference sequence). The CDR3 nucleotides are TGCGCCAGCAGTGAGGTCGACAGGGGGCTATCCGGGGAGCTGTTTTTT. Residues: CASSEVDRGLSGELFF.

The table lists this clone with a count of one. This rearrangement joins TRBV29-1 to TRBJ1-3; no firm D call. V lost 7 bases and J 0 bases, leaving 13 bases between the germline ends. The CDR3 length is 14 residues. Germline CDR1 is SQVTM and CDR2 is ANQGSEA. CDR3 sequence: CSAQGGSSGNTIYF. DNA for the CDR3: TGCAGCGCACAAGGAGGGAGCTCTGGAAACACCATATATTTT.

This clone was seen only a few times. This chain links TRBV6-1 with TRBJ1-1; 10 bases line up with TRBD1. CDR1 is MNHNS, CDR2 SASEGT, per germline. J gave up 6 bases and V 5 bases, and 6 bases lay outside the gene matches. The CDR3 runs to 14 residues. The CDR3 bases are TGTGCCAGCAGTAGACAGGGGGCGCAGTCTGAAGCTTTCTTT. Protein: CASSRQGAQSEAFF.

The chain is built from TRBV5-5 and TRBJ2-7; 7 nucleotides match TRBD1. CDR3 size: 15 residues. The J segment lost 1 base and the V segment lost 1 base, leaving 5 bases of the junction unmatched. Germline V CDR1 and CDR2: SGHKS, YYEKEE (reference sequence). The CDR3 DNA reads TGTGCCAGCAGCTTGACAGGGACAGCTTCCTACGAGCAGTACTTC. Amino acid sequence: CASSLTGTASYEQYF.

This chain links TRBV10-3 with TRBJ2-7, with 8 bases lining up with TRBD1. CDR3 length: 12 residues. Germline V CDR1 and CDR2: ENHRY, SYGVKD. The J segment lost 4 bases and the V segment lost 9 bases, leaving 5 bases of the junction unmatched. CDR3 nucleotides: TGTGCCATTGCGACAGGGGAGTACGAGCAGTACTTC. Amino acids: CAIATGEYEQYF.

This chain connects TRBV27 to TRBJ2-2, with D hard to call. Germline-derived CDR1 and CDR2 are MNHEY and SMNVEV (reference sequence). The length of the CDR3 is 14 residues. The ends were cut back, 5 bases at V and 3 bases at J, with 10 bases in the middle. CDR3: CASSPHRYTGELFF. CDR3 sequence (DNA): TGTGCCAGCAGTCCCCATAGATACACCGGGGAGCTGTTTTTT.

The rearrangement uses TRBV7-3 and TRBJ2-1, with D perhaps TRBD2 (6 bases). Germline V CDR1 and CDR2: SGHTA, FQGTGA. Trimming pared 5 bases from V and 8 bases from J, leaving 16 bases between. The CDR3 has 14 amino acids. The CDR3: CASSGLGPGDEQFF. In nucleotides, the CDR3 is TGTGCCAGCAGCGGCTTGGGGCCGGGGGATGAGCAGTTCTTC. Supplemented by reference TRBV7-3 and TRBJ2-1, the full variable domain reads GAGVSQTPSNKVTEKGKYVELRCDPISGHTALYWYRQSLGQGPEFLIYFQGTGAADDSGLPNDRFFAVRPEGSVSTLKIQRTERGDSAVYLCASSGLGPGDEQFFGPGTRLTVL.

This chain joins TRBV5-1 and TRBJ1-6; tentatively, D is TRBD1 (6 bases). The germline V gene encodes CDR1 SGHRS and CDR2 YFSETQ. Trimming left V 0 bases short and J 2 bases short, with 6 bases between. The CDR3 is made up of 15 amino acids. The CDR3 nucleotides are TGCGCCAGCAGCTTGGGGACAGCCTATAATTCACCCCTCCACTTT. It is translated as CASSLGTAYNSPLHF.

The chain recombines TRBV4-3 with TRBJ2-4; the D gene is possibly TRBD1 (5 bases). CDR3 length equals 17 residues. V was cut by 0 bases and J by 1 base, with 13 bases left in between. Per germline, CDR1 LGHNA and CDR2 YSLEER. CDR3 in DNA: TGCGCCAGCAGCCAAGATTCTGGGTCAGGGGCCAAAAACATTCAGTACTTC. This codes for CASSQDSGSGAKNIQYF.

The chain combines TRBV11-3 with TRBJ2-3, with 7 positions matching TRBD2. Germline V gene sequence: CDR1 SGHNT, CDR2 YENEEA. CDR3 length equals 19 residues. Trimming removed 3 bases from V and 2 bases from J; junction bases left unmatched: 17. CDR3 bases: TGTGCCAGCAGCTTCGGATCGGCTAGCGGCACCTTAAACACAGATACGCAGTATTTT. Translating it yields CASSFGSASGTLNTDTQYF. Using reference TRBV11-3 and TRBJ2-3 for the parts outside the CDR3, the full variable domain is EAGVVQSPRYKIIEKKQPVAFWCNPISGHNTLYWYLQNLGQGPELLIRYENEEAVDDSQLPKDRFSAERLKGVDSTLKIQPAELGDSAVYLCASSFGSASGTLNTDTQYFGPGTRLTVL.

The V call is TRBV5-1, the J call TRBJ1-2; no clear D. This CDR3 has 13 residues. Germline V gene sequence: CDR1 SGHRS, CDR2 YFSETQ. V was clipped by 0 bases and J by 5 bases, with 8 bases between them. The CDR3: CASSLEGEYGYTF. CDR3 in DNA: TGCGCCAGCAGCTTGGAAGGAGAGTATGGCTACACCTTC.

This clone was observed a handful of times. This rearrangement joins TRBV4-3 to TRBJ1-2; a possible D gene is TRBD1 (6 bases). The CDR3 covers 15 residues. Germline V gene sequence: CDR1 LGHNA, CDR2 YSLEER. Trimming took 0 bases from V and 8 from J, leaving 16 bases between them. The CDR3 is CASSQDWSGEGGYTF. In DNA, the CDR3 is TGCGCCAGCAGCCAAGATTGGTCAGGGGAGGGCGGCTACACCTTC.